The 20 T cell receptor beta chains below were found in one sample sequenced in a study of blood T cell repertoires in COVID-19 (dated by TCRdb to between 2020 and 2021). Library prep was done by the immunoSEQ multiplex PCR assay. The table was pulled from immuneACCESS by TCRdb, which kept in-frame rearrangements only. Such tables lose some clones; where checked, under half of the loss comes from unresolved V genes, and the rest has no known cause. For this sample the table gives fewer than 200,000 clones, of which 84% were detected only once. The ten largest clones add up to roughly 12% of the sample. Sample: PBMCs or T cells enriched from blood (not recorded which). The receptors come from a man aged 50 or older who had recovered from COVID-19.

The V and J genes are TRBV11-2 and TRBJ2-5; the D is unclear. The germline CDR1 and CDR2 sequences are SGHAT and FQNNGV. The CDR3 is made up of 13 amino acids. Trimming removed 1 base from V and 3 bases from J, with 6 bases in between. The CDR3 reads CASSLALKETQYF. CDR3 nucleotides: TGTGCCAGCAGCTTAGCACTCAAAGAGACCCAGTACTTC.

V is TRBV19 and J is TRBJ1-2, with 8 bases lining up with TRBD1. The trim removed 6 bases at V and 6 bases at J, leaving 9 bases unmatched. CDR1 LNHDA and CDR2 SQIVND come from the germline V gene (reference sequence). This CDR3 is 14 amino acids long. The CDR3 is CASSLRQGWDGYTF. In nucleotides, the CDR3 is TGTGCCAGTAGCCTACGACAGGGGTGGGATGGCTACACCTTC.

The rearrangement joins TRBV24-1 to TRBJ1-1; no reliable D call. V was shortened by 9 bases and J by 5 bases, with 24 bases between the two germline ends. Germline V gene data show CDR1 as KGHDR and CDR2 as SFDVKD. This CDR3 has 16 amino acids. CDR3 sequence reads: CATFQTEEGGRTEAFF. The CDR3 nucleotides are TGTGCCACCTTCCAAACTGAAGAGGGCGGAAGAACTGAAGCTTTCTTT.

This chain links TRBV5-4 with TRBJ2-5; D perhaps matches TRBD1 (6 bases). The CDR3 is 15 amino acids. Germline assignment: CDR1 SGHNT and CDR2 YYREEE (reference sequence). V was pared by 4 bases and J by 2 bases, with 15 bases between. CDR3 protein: CASSAGPGEQETQYF. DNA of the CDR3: TGTGCCAGCAGCGCTGGACCAGGGGAACAAGAGACCCAGTACTTC.

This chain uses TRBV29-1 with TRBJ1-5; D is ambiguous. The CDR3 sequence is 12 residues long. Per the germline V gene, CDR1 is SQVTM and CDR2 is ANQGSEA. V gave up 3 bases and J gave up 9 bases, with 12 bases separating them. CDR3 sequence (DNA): TGCAGCGTTGACGTACCCGGTGGGCCCCAGCATTTT. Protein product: CSVDVPGGPQHF.

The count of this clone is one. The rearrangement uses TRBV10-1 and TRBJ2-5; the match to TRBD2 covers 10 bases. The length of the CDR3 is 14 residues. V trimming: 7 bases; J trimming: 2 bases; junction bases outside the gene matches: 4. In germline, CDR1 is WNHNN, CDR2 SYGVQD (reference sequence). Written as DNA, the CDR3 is TGCGCCAGCATGGAGCGGGGGGGACAAGAGACCCAGTACTTC. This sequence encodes CASMERGGQETQYF.

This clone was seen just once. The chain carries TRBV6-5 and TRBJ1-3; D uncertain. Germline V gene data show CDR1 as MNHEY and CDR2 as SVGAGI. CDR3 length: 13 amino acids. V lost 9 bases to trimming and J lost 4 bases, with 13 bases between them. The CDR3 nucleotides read TGTGCCAGTACAGCAGCGGGAGGAAACACCATATATTTT. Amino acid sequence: CASTAAGGNTIYF.

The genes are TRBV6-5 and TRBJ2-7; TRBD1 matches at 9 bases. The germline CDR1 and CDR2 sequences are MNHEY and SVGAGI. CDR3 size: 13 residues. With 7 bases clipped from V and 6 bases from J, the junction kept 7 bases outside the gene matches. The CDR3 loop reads CASNAGQGREQYF. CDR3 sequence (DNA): TGTGCCAGCAACGCGGGACAGGGTCGCGAGCAGTACTTC.

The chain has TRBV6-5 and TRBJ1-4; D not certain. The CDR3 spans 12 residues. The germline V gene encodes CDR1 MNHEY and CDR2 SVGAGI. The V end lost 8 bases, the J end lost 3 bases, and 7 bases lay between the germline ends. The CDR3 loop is CASRRANEKLFF. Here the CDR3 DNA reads TGTGCCAGCCGGAGGGCTAATGAAAAACTGTTTTTT.

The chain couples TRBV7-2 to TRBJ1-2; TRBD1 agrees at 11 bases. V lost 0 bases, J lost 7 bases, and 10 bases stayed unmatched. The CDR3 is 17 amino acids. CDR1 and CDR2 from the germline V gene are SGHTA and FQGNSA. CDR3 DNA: TGTGCCAGCAGCTTAGCTTTGGGACAGGGGGTTACGGGTGGCTACACCTTC. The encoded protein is CASSLALGQGVTGGYTF.

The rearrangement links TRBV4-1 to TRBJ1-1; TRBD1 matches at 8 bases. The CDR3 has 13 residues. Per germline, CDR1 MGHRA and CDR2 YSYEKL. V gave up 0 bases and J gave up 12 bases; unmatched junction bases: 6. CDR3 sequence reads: CASSQDRGLRTFF. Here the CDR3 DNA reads TGCGCCAGCAGCCAAGACAGGGGGCTCAGGACTTTCTTT.

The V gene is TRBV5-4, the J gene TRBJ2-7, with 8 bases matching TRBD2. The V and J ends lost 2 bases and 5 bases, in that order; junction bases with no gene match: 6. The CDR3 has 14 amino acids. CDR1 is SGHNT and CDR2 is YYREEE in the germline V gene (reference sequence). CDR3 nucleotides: TGTGCCAGCAGCTTTGCGGGGGGTGGAAACGAGCAGTACTTC. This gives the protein CASSFAGGGNEQYF.

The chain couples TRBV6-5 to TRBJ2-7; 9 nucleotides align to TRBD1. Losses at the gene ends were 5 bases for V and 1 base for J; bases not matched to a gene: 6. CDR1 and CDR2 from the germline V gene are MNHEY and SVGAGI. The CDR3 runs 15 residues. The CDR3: CASSTDRGLSYEQYF. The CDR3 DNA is TGTGCCAGCAGTACCGACAGGGGGTTATCCTACGAGCAGTACTTC.

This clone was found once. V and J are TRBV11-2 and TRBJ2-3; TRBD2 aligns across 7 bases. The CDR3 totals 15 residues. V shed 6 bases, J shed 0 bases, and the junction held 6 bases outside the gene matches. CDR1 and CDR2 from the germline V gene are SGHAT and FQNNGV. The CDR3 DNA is TGTGCCAGCAGACAAAATAGCGGGAGCACAGATACGCAGTATTTT. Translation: CASRQNSGSTDTQYF.

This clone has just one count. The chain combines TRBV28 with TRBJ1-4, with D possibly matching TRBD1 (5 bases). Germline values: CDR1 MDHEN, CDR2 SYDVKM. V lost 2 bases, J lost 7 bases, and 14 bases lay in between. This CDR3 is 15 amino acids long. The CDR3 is CASSLVTGGGEKLFF. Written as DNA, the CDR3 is TGTGCCAGCAGTTTAGTAACTGGGGGGGGTGAAAAACTGTTTTTT.

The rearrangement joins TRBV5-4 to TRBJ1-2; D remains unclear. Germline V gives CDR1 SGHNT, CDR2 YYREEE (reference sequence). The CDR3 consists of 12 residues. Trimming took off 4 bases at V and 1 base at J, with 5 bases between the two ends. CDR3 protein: CASSLDNYGYTF. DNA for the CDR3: TGTGCCAGCAGCCTAGATAACTATGGCTACACCTTC.

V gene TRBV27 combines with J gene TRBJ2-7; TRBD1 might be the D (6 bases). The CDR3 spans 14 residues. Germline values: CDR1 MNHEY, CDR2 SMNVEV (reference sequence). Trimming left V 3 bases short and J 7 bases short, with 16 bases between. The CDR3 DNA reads TGTGCCAGCAGTTTTTGGGGGCCCCAAGGAGAGCAGTACTTC. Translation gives CASSFWGPQGEQYF.

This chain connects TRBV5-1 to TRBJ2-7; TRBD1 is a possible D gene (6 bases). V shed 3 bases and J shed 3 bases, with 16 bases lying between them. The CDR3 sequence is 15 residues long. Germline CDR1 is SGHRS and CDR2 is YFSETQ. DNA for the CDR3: TGCGCCAGCAGCTCGACAGGTCCACCTCTCTACGAGCAGTACTTC. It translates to CASSSTGPPLYEQYF.

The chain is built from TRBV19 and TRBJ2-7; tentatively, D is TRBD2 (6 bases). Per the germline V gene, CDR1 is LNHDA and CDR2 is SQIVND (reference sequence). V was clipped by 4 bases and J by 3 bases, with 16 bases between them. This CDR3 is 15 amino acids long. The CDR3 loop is CASSTSGTGNYEQYF. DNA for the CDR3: TGTGCCAGTAGTACCTCCGGGACTGGGAACTACGAGCAGTACTTC. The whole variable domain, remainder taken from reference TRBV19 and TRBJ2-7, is DGGITQSPKYLFRKEGQNVTLSCEQNLNHDAMYWYRQDPGQGLRLIYYSQIVNDFQKGDIAEGYSVSREKKESFPLTVTSAQKNPTAFYLCASSTSGTGNYEQYFGPGTRLTVT.

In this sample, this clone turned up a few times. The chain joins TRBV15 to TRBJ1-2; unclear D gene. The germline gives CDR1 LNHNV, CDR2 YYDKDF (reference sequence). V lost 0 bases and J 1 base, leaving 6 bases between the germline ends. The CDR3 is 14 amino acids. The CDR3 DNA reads TGTGCCACCAGCAGAGATAACAGTAACTATGGCTACACCTTC. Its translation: CATSRDNSNYGYTF.